This TCR beta chain is from a study of beta chain features in type 1 diabetes. The overall study: Age, gender, cell numbers and subset yield matched between patients and controls. Study results and caveats: Researchers cautioned that cDNA sequencing could over-represent cells with high TCR expression. Patients' naive, central memory and regulatory TCRB repertoires appeared more alike than those of healthy donors. When Type 1 diabetes patients were examined, their TCRB CDR3s proved moderately but significantly shorter in all four CD4+ subsets.

A remark on this clone: The antigen remains unidentified.

V gave up 1 base and J gave up 9 bases; unmatched junction bases: 8. CDR1 and CDR2 (germline): LGHNA, YSLEER. The CDR3 is 16 residues long. Reverse transcription of all isolated RNA meant that expressed TCRB transcripts were sequenced. Reads from naive, central memory and regulatory T cell samples averaged about 3.8 million. The assay was immunoSEQ multiplex PCR, and TCRdb's table has in-frame clones only and misses some. This sample yields 300,000 to 450,000 clones, of which about 12% are seen a single time; around 0.0099% belongs to the top ten. This sequence originates from a woman younger than 35 with type 1 diabetes. The sequenced sample consisted of naive CD4+ T cells from blood. The chain joins TRBV4-3 to TRBJ2-1, with TRBD2 matching over 11 bases. Here the CDR3 DNA reads TGCGCCAGCAGCCAAGGACATAGCGGGGGGGCCTTTGAGCAGTTCTTC. It translates to CASSQGHSGGAFEQFF.